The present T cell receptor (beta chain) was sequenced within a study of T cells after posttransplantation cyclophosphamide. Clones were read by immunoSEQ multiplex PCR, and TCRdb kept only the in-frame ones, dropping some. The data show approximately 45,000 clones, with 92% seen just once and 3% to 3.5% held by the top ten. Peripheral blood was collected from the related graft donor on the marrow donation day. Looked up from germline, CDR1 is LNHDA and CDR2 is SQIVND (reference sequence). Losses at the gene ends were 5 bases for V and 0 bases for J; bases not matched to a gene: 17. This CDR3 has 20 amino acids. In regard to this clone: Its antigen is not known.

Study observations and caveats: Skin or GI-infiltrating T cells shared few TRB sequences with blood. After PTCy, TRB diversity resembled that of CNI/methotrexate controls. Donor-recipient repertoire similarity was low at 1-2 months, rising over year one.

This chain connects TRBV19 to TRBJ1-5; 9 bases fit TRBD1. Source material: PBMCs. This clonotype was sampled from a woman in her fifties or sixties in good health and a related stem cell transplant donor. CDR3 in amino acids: CASSWGSMDRGSYSNQPQHF. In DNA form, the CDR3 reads TGTGCCAGTAGTTGGGGGTCTATGGACAGGGGAAGTTATAGCAATCAGCCCCAGCATTTT.